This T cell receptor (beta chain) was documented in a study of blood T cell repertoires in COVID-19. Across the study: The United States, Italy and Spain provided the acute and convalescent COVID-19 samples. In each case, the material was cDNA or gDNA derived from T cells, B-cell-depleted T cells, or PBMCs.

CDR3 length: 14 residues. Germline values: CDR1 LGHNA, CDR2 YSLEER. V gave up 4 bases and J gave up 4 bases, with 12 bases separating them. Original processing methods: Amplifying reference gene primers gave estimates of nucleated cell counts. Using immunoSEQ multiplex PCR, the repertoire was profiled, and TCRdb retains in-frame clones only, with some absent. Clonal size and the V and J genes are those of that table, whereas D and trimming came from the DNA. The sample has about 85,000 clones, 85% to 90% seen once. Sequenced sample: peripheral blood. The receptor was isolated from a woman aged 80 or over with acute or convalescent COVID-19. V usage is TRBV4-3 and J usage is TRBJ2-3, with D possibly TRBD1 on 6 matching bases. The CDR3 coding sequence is TGCGCCAGCAGCCTCACAAAGGGGGCAGATACGCAGTATTTT. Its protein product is CASSLTKGADTQYF.